A selection of T cell receptor beta chains follows, all from one sample in a study of beta chain features in type 1 diabetes. Sequencing was performed with immunoSEQ multiplex PCR; in TCRdb, only in-frame clones are kept and a portion is missing. The sample lists roughly 150,000 clones; roughly 9% were seen once. The sequenced sample consisted of central memory CD4+ T cells from blood. The receptors originated from a woman aged 25 to 39 with type 1 diabetes. CDR3s include the opening cysteine and the closing phenylalanine or tryptophan. D genes are given only for firm matches. Part of the rows lack a size; the others show once, few, many or a class for expanded clones.

j_gene,v_gene,d_gene,abundance,CDR3aa,CDR3nt
TRBJ1-1,TRBV13,TRBD1,few,CASSAYRDRVAEAFF,TGTGCCAGCAGCGCCTACCGGGACAGGGTAGCTGAAGCTTTCTTT
TRBJ2-7,TRBV29-1,-,few,CSVEVRRGAHNEQYF,TGCAGCGTTGAAGTCCGCAGGGGCGCGCATAACGAGCAGTACTTC
TRBJ2-7,TRBV5-8,TRBD2,-,CASSLDLASGRYEQYF,TGTGCCAGCAGCTTGGATCTGGCTAGCGGGAGATACGAGCAGTACTTC
TRBJ2-7,TRBV28,TRBD1,few,CATMGQVYEQYF,TGTGCCACCATGGGACAGGTCTACGAGCAGTACTTC
TRBJ2-5,TRBV15,-,few,CATSRDVAYQETQYF,TGTGCCACCAGCAGAGATGTTGCGTATCAAGAGACCCAGTACTTC
TRBJ2-1,TRBV20-1,-,-,CSAFRLSEQFF,TGCAGTGCCTTCCGACTATCCGAGCAGTTCTTC
TRBJ2-5,TRBV19,-,-,CASSTRQRQETQYF,TGTGCCAGTAGTACCCGCCAGCGTCAAGAGACCCAGTACTTC
TRBJ2-3,TRBV5-4,-,few,CASSLSRTDTQYF,TGTGCCAGCAGCTTGTCGAGAACAGATACGCAGTATTTT
TRBJ1-2,TRBV6-5,-,few,CASAREPIYGYTF,TGTGCCAGCGCGCGGGAGCCAATATATGGCTACACCTTC
TRBJ2-2,TRBV29-1,-,few,CSAGADTGELFF,TGCAGCGCTGGAGCGGACACCGGGGAGCTGTTTTTT
TRBJ1-1,TRBV29-1,-,-,CSAGLLSGRAFF,TGCAGCGCCGGACTCCTTTCAGGTAGGGCTTTCTTT
TRBJ2-5,TRBV27,TRBD1,-,CASSGDSIYQETQYF,TGTGCCAGCAGTGGGGACAGTATCTACCAAGAGACCCAGTACTTC
TRBJ1-1,TRBV2,-,few,CAGGRGMNTEAFF,TGTGCCGGCGGGAGGGGCATGAACACTGAAGCTTTCTTT
TRBJ2-3,TRBV6-1,TRBD2,-,CASSEFREGDTQYF,TGTGCCAGCAGTGAATTCAGGGAGGGAGATACGCAGTATTTT
TRBJ2-2,TRBV5-1,-,few,CASGMQGSHTGELFF,TGCGCCAGCGGGATGCAGGGTTCGCACACCGGGGAGCTGTTTTTT
TRBJ2-1,TRBV28,TRBD1,-,CASSLSSFTGGLGDEQFF,TGTGCCAGCAGTTTATCCTCATTTACAGGGGGTCTCGGGGATGAGCAGTTCTTC
TRBJ2-2,TRBV18,-,few,CASSPRENTGELFF,TGTGCCAGCTCACCCCGAGAGAACACCGGGGAGCTGTTTTTT
TRBJ2-7,TRBV28,TRBD1,few,CASRRTGGPSYEQYF,TGTGCCAGCAGGCGGACAGGGGGACCCTCCTACGAGCAGTACTTC
TRBJ1-2,TRBV18,-,many,CASSPGRLSGYTF,TGTGCCAGCTCACCAGGCAGGCTGAGTGGCTACACCTTC